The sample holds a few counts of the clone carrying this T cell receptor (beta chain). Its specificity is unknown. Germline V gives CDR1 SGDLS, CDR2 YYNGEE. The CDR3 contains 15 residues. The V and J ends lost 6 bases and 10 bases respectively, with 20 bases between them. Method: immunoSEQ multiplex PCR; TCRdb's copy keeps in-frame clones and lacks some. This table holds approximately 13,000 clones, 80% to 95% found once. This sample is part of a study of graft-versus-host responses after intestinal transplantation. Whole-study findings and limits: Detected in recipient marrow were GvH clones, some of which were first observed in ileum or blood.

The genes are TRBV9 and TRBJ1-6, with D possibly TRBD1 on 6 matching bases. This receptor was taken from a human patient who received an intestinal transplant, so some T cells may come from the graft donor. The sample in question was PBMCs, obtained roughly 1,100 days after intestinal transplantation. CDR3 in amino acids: CASTELGGAGSPLHF. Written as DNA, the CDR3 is TGTGCCAGCACCGAGCTGGGGGGGGCCGGATCACCCCTCCACTTT.